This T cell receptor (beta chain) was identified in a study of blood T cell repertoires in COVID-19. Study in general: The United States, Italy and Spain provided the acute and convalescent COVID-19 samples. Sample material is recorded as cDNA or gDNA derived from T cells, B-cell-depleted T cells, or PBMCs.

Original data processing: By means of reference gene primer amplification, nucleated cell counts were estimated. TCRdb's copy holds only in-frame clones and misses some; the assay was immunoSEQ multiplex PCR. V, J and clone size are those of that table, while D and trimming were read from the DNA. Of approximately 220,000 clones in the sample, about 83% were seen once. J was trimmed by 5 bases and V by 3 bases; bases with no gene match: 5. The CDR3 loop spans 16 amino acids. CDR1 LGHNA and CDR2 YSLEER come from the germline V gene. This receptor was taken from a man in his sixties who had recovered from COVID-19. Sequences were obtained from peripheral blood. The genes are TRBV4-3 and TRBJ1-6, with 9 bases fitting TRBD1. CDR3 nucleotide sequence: TGCGCCAGCAGCCACCAGACAGGGGGGAATAATTCACCCCTCCACTTT. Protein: CASSHQTGGNNSPLHF.